Listed below are T cell receptor beta chains from one sample, sequenced in a study of blood T cell repertoires in COVID-19. Method: immunoSEQ multiplex PCR; TCRdb's copy keeps in-frame clones and lacks some. The repertoire holds tens of thousands of clones, with 70% to 90% as singletons. Specimen: peripheral blood. These receptor sequences come from a woman aged 65 to 85 with active COVID-19. The CDR3 runs from the conserved cysteine through the conserved F or W. A D gene is named only where the DNA matches it firmly. Part of the rows lack a size; the others show once, few, many or a class for expanded clones.

d_gene: TRBD2
j_gene: TRBJ2-7
v_gene: TRBV7-9
abundance: NA
CDR3nt: TGTGCCAGCAGCCCCCTAGCGGGAGTCAGCTACGAGCAGTACTTC
CDR3aa: CASSPLAGVSYEQYF

d_gene: TRBD2
j_gene: TRBJ2-5
v_gene: TRBV28
abundance: NA
CDR3nt: TGTGCCAGCAGTCCCTGGGGTCGGGGGGAAGAGACCCAGTACTTC
CDR3aa: CASSPWGRGEETQYF

d_gene: NA
j_gene: TRBJ2-7
v_gene: TRBV5-1
abundance: NA
CDR3nt: TGCGCCAGCAGCCCGGATGGCAGGGGCTACGAGCAGTACTTC
CDR3aa: CASSPDGRGYEQYF

d_gene: TRBD1
j_gene: TRBJ2-2
v_gene: TRBV6-2/TRBV6-3
abundance: NA
CDR3nt: TGTGCCAGCAGCCAACAGGGGAACGTCGGGGAGCTGTTTTTT
CDR3aa: CASSQQGNVGELFF

d_gene: TRBD2
j_gene: TRBJ2-1
v_gene: TRBV5-1
abundance: NA
CDR3nt: TGCGCCAGCAGCTTGACGGCGGGAGGCCCCTTTGGAGACAATGAGCAGTTCTTC
CDR3aa: CASSLTAGGPFGDNEQFF

d_gene: NA
j_gene: TRBJ2-2
v_gene: TRBV15
abundance: NA
CDR3nt: TGTGCCACCAGCAGAGAAGGGGTCAACACCGGGGAGCTGTTTTTT
CDR3aa: CATSREGVNTGELFF

d_gene: NA
j_gene: TRBJ2-5
v_gene: TRBV27
abundance: NA
CDR3nt: TGTGCCAGCAGTTTCGGGGGGCTTAGAGAGACCCAGTACTTC
CDR3aa: CASSFGGLRETQYF

d_gene: TRBD1
j_gene: TRBJ2-7
v_gene: TRBV6-5
abundance: NA
CDR3nt: TGTGCCACCGCGTTCAGGGACAGGGGCTACGAGCAGTACTTC
CDR3aa: CATAFRDRGYEQYF

d_gene: TRBD1
j_gene: TRBJ1-2
v_gene: TRBV10-3
abundance: NA
CDR3nt: TGTGCCATCAGTCGACAGGGGACATTGGATGGCTACACCTTC
CDR3aa: CAISRQGTLDGYTF

d_gene: TRBD2
j_gene: TRBJ2-3
v_gene: TRBV29-1
abundance: NA
CDR3nt: TGCAGCGTTGATAAGGCTAGCGGGAGAACAGATACGCAGTATTTT
CDR3aa: CSVDKASGRTDTQYF

d_gene: TRBD2
j_gene: TRBJ2-3
v_gene: TRBV5-1
abundance: NA
CDR3nt: TGCGCCAGCAGCTTGCGACTAGCGGGAGATACGCAGTATTTT
CDR3aa: CASSLRLAGDTQYF

d_gene: TRBD1
j_gene: TRBJ1-4
v_gene: TRBV7-9
abundance: NA
CDR3nt: TGTGCCAGCAGCTTGGGACAGCTTAATGAAAAACTGTTTTTT
CDR3aa: CASSLGQLNEKLFF

d_gene: NA
j_gene: TRBJ2-3
v_gene: TRBV5-5
abundance: NA
CDR3nt: TGTGCCAGCAGCTTGCAGGGTTCAGATACGCAGTATTTT
CDR3aa: CASSLQGSDTQYF

d_gene: NA
j_gene: TRBJ2-3
v_gene: TRBV29-1
abundance: NA
CDR3nt: TGCAGCGTTGCAGGGGCGACCTCTATTCCCACAGATACGCAGTATTTT
CDR3aa: CSVAGATSIPTDTQYF

d_gene: TRBD1
j_gene: TRBJ1-2
v_gene: TRBV20-1
abundance: NA
CDR3nt: TGCAGTGCAGATCGGACAGGGCTTTACACCTTC
CDR3aa: CSADRTGLYTF

d_gene: NA
j_gene: TRBJ1-1
v_gene: TRBV10-3
abundance: once
CDR3nt: TGTGCCATCAGTACCCAGGGAAACACTGAAGCTTTCTTT
CDR3aa: CAISTQGNTEAFF

d_gene: NA
j_gene: TRBJ1-1
v_gene: TRBV7-3
abundance: NA
CDR3nt: TGTGCCAGCAGCTTACTTGGGGGGAATCGAGCTTTCTTT
CDR3aa: CASSLLGGNRAFF

d_gene: TRBD2
j_gene: TRBJ2-5
v_gene: TRBV9
abundance: NA
CDR3nt: TGTGCCAGCAGCGTAGGGGCTAGCGGAAACCTCCAAGAGACCCAGTACTTC
CDR3aa: CASSVGASGNLQETQYF

d_gene: TRBD1
j_gene: TRBJ2-7
v_gene: TRBV2
abundance: NA
CDR3nt: TGTGCCAGCATCGTAGATTTTGACAGGGGTTCCGAGCAGTACTTC
CDR3aa: CASIVDFDRGSEQYF

d_gene: TRBD1
j_gene: TRBJ2-3
v_gene: TRBV7-2
abundance: NA
CDR3nt: TGTGCCAGCAGCTCAGGGACAGGGGGTAATACGCAGTATTTT
CDR3aa: CASSSGTGGNTQYF

d_gene: TRBD2
j_gene: TRBJ2-1
v_gene: TRBV9
abundance: NA
CDR3nt: TGTGCCAGCAGCATCTCTAGCGGGTCCAATGAGCAGTTCTTC
CDR3aa: CASSISSGSNEQFF

d_gene: NA
j_gene: TRBJ1-2
v_gene: TRBV24-1
abundance: NA
CDR3nt: TGTGCCACCAGTGGGGGAGGGAAGTCTAGCTACACCTTC
CDR3aa: CATSGGGKSSYTF

d_gene: NA
j_gene: TRBJ2-3
v_gene: TRBV3-1/TRBV3-2
abundance: NA
CDR3nt: TGTGCCAGCAGCCAAGGCCGGGTCCCCACAGATACGCAGTATTTT
CDR3aa: CASSQGRVPTDTQYF

d_gene: NA
j_gene: TRBJ1-6
v_gene: TRBV6-6
abundance: NA
CDR3nt: TGTGCCAGCAGCGTCGCTCAGGGAAATTCACCCCTCCACTTT
CDR3aa: CASSVAQGNSPLHF